This TCR beta chain comes out of a study of shared clonotypes between healthy human individuals. CD45RA+ naive and CD45RA-negative memory subsets were separated from CD4+ cells. This clone was recorded once. The table came from immunoSEQ multiplex PCR; TCRdb's copy has only in-frame clones and leaves some out. In the table there are fewer than 2.5 million clones, roughly 93% of which are singletons. This clonotype was sampled from a young man in good health. Some clones in this sample may be carry-over from other donors' samples. The specimen sequenced was naive CD4+ T cells from PBMCs. Subset here: CD45RA+ positively selected.

The CDR3 region is CASSPTSGRAPGELFF. In nucleotides, the CDR3 is TGCGCCAGCAGCCCGACTAGCGGGAGGGCACCCGGGGAGCTGTTTTTT. The chain links TRBV5-1 to TRBJ2-2; the match to TRBD2 covers 14 bases. V shed 4 bases and J 6 bases; nucleotides not matched to a gene: 5. Germline lookup yields CDR1 SGHRS and CDR2 YFSETQ. The CDR3 contains 16 residues.